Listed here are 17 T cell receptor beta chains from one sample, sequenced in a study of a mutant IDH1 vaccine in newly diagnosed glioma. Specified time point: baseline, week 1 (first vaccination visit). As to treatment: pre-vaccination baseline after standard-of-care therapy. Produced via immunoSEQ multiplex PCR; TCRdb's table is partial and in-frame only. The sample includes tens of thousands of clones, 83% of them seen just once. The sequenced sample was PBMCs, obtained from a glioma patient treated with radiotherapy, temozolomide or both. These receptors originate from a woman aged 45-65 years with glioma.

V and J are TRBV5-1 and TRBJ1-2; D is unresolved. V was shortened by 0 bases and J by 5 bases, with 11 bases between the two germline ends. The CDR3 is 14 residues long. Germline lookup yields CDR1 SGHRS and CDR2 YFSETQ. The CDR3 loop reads CASSLEQAGYGYTF. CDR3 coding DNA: TGCGCCAGCAGCTTGGAGCAGGCCGGTTATGGCTACACCTTC.

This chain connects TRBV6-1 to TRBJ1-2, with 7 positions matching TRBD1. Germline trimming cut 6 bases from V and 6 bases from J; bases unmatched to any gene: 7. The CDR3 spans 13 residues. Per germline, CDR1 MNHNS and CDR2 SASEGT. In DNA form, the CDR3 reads TGTGCCAGCAGCGTGACAGGGTCGGATGGCTACACCTTC. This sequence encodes CASSVTGSDGYTF.

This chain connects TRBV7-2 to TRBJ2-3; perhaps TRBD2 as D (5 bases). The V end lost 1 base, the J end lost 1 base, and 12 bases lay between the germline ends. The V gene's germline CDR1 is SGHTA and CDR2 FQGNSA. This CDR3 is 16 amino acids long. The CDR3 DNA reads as TGTGCCAGCAGCTTAGAAAGCGGAACTGGCACAGATACGCAGTATTTT. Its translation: CASSLESGTGTDTQYF.

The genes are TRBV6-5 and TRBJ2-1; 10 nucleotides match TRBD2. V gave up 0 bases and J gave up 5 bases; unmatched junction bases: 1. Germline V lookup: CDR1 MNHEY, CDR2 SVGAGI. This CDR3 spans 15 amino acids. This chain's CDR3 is CASSYSGTSDNEQFF. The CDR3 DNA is TGTGCCAGCAGTTACTCCGGGACTAGCGACAATGAGCAGTTCTTC.

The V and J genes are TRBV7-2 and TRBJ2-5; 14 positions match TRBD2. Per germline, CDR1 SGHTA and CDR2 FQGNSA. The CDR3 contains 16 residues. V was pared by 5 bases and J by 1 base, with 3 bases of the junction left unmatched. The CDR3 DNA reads TGTGCCAGCAGCCGCGGGACTAGCGGGGGCCAAGAGACCCAGTACTTC. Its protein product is CASSRGTSGGQETQYF.

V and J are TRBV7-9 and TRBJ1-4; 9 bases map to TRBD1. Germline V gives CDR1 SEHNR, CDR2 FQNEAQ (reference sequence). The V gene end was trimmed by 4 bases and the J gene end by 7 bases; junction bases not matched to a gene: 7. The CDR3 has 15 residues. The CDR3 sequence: CASSSRDREVEKLFF. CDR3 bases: TGTGCCAGCAGCTCCCGGGACAGGGAAGTTGAAAAACTGTTTTTT.

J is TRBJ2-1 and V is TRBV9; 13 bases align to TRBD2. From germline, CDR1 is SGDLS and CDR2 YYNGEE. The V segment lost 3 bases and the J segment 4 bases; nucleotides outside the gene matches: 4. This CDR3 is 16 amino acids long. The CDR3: CASSATSGGGYNEQFF. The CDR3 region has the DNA TGTGCCAGCAGCGCCACTAGCGGGGGGGGATACAATGAGCAGTTCTTC.

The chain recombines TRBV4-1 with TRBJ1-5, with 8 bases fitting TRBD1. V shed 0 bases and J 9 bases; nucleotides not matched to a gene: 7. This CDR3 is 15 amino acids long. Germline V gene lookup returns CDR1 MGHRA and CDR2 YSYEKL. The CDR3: CASSQEGQGILPQHF. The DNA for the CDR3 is TGCGCCAGCAGCCAAGAAGGACAGGGTATTTTGCCCCAGCATTTT.

CDR3 protein: CASSVVSSAGTDTQYF. CDR3 sequence (DNA): TGTGCCAGCAGCGTAGTAAGCTCGGCCGGCACAGATACGCAGTATTTT. The rearrangement uses TRBV9 and TRBJ2-3; D ambiguous. CDR1 SGDLS and CDR2 YYNGEE come from the germline V gene. CDR3 length: 16 residues. V lost 0 bases and J lost 1, with 12 bases in between.

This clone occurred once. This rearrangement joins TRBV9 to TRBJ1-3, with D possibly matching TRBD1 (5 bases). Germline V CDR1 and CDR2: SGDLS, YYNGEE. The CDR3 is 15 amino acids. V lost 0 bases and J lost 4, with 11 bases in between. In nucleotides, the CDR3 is TGTGCCAGCAGCGTAGGGGGGGATGCGGGAAACACCATATATTTT. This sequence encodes CASSVGGDAGNTIYF.

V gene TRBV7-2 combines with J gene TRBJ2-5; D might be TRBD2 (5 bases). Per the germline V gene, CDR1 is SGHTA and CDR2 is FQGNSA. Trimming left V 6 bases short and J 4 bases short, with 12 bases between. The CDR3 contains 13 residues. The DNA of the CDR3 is TGTGCCAGCAGTGTCTCAGGAGGAGAGACCCAGTACTTC. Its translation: CASSVSGGETQYF.

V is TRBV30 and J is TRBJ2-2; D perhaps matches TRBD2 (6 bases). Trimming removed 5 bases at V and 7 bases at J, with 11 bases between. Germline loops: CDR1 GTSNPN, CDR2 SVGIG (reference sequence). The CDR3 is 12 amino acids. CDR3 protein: CAWDRSGGELFF. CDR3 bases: TGTGCCTGGGACCGTAGCGGCGGGGAGCTGTTTTTT.

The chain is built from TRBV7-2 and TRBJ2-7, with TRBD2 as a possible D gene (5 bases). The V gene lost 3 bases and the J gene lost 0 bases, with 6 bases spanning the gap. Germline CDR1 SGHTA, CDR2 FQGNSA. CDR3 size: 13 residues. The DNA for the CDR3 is TGTGCCAGCAGCTTCGGGGACTCCTACGAGCAGTACTTC. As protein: CASSFGDSYEQYF.

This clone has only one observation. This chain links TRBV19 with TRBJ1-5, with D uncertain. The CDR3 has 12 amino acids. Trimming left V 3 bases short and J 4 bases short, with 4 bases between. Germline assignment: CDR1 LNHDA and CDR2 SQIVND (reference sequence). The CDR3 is CASSMVNQPQHF. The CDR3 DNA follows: TGTGCCAGTAGTATGGTTAATCAGCCCCAGCATTTT.

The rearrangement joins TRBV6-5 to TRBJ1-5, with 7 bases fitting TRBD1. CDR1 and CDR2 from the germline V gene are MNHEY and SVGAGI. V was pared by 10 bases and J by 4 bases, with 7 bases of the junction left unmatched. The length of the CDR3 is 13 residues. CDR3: CATRQGTNQPQHF. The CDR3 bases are TGTGCCACCCGACAGGGAACTAATCAGCCCCAGCATTTT.

The CDR3 coding sequence is TGTGCCAGCAGCCCGACACAAGGAGATGAGACCCAGTACTTC. This codes for CASSPTQGDETQYF. This sequence joins TRBV9 and TRBJ2-5, with no clear D. The CDR3 spans 14 residues. Germline V gene sequence: CDR1 SGDLS, CDR2 YYNGEE. The germline V and J ends were trimmed by 4 bases and 5 bases, with 15 bases remaining between them.

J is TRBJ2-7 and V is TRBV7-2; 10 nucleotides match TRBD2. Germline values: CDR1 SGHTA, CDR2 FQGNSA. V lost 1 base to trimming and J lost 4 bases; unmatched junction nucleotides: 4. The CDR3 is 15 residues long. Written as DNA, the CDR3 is TGTGCCAGCAGCTTAGAAGCGGGGGGGCGGTACGAGCAGTACTTC. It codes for CASSLEAGGRYEQYF.